This TCR beta chain came from a study of CD8+ T cells in alopecia areata. RNA extraction and reverse transcription yielded cDNA as sequencing template. Some clones are missing from TCRdb's copy, which holds only in-frame ones; the method was immunoSEQ multiplex PCR. The sample records 150,000 to 250,000 clones, more than 55% being singletons. Treatment of the sample: oral pan-JAK inhibitor, 5-10 mg twice daily. This clone was seen a few times. This specimen was CD4+ T cells sorted from blood, taken at week 4, from a patient treated with tofacitinib. This TCR came from a human donor with alopecia areata.

The CDR3 coding sequence is TGCGCCAGCAGTCAATCTCTAGCGACAGGGAAAAACACCGGGGAGCTGTTTTTT. It yields the protein CASSQSLATGKNTGELFF. This chain links TRBV23-1 with TRBJ2-2, with a possible D match to TRBD1 (7 bases). TRBV23-1 is filed as an ORF, its function uncertain. Trimming pared 0 bases from V and 2 bases from J, leaving 16 bases between. The CDR3 totals 18 residues.